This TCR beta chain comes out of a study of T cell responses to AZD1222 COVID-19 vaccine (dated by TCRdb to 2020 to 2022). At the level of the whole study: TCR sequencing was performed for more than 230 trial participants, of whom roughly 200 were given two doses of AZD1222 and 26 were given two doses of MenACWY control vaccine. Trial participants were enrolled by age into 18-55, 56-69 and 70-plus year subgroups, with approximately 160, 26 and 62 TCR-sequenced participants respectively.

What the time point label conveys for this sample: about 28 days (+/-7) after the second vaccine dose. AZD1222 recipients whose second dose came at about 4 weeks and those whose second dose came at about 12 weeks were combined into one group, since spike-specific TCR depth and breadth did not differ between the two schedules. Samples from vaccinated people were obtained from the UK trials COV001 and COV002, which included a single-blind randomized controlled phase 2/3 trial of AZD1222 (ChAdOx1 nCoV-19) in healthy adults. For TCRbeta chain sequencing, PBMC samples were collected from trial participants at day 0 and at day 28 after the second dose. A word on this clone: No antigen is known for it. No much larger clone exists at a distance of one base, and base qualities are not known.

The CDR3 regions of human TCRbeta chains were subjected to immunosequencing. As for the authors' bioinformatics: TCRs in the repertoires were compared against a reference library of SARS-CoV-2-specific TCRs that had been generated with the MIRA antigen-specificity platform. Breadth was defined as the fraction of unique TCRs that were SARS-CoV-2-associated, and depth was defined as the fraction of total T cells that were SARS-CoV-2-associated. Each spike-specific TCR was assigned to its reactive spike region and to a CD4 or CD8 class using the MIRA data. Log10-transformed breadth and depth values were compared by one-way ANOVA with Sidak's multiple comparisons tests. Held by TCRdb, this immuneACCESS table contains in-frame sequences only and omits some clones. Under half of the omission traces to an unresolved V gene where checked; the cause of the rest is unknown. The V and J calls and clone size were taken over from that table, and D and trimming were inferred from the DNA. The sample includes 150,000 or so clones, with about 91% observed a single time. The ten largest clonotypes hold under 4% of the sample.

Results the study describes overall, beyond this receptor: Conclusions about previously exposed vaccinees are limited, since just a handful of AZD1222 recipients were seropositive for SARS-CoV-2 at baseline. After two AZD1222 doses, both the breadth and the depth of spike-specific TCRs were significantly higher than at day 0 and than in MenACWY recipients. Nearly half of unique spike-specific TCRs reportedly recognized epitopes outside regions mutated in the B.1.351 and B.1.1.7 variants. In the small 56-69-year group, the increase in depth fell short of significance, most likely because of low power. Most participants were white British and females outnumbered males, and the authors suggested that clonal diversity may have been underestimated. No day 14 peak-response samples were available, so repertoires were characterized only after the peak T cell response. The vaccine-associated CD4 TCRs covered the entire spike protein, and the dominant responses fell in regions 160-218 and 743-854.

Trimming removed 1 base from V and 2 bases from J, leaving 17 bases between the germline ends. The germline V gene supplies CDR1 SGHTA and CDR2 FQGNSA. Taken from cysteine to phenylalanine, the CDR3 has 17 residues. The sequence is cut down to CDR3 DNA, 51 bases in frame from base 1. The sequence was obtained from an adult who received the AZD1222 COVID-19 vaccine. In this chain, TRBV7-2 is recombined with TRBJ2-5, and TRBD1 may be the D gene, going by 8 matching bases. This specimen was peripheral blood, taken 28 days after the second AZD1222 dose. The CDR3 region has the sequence CASSLGWEGQVQETQYF. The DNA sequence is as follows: TGTGCCAGCAGCTTAGGTTGGGAGGGACAGGTACAAGAGACCCAGTACTTC. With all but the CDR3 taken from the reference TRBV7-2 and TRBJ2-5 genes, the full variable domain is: GAGVSQSPSNKVTEKGKDVELRCDPISGHTALYWYRQSLGQGLEFLIYFQGNSAPDKSGLPSDRFSAERTGGSVSTLTIQRTQQEDSAVYLCASSLGWEGQVQETQYFGPGTRLLVL.